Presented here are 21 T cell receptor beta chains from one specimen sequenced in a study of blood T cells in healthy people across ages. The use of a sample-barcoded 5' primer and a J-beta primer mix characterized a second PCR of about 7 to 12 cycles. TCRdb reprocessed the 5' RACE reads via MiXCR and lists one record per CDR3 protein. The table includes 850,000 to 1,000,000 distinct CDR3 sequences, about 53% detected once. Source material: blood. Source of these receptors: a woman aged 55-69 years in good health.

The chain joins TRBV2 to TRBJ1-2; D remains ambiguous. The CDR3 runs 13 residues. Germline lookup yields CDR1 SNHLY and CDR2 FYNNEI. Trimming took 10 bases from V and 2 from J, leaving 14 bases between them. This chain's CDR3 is CATRRRNNYGYTF. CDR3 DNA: TGTGCCACCAGACGGCGAAACAACTATGGCTACACCTTC.

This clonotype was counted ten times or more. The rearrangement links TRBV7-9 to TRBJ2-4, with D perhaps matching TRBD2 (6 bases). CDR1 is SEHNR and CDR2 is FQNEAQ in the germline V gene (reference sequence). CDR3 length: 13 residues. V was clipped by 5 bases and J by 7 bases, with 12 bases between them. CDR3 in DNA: TGTGCCAGCAGCGTGGGAGGAGGGAACATTCAGTACTTC. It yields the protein CASSVGGGNIQYF.

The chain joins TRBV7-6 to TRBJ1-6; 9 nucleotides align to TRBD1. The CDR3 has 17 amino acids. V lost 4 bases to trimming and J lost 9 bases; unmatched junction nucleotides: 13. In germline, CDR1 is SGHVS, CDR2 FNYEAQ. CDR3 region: CASSSITGGSGISPLHF. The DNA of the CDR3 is TGTGCCAGCAGCTCAATTACAGGGGGCTCGGGCATTTCACCCCTCCACTTT.

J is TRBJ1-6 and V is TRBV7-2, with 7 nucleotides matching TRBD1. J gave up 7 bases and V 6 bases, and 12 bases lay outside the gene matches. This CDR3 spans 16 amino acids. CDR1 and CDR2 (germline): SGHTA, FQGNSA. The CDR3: CASRLGSGTDNSPLHF. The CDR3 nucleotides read TGTGCCAGCAGACTTGGGTCCGGGACAGACAATTCACCCCTCCACTTT. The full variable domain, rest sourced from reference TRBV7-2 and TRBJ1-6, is GAGVSQSPSNKVTEKGKDVELRCDPISGHTALYWYRQSLGQGLEFLIYFQGNSAPDKSGLPSDRFSAERTGGSVSTLTIQRTQQEDSAVYLCASRLGSGTDNSPLHFGNGTRLTVT.

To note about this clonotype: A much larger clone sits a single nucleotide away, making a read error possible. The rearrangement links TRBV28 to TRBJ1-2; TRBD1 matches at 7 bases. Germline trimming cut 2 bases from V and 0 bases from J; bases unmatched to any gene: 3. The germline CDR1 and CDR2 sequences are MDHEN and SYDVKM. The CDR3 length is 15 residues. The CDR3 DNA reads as TGTGCCAGCAGTTTAGAAGGGACAGCTAACTATGGCTACACCTTC. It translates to CASSLEGTANYGYTF.

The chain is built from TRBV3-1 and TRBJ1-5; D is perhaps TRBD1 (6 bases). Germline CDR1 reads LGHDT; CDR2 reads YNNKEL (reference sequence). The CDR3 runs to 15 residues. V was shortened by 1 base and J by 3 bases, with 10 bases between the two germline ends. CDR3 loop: CASSQGWDTNQPQHF. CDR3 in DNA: TGTGCCAGCAGCCAAGGATGGGACACCAATCAGCCCCAGCATTTT.

Here the CDR3 DNA reads TGTGCCAGCAGTTTCCCGAATAGCGACATTCAGTACTTC. It encodes CASSFPNSDIQYF. The chain is built from TRBV12-3 or TRBV12-4 and TRBJ2-4; maybe TRBD2 (5 bases). V shed 3 bases and J shed 8 bases, with 11 bases lying between them. This CDR3 is built from 13 residues.

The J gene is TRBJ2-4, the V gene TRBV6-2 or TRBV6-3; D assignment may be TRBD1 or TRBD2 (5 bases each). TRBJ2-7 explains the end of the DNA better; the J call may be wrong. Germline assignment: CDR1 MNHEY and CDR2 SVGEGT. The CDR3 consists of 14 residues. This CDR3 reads CASTPKGTLSEQYF. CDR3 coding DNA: TGTGCCAGCACCCCAAAGGGGACCCTTTCCGAGCAGTACTTC.

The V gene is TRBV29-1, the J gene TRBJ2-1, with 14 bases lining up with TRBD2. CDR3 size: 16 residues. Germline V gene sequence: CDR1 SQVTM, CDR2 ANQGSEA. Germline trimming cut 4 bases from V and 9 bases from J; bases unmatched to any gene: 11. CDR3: CSVATGLAGDIGEQFF. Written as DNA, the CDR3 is TGCAGCGTTGCAACGGGACTAGCGGGAGATATAGGTGAGCAGTTCTTC.

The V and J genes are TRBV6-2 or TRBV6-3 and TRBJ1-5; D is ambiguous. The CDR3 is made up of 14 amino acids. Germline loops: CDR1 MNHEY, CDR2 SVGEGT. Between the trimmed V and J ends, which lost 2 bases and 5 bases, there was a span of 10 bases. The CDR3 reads CASSYASKYQPQHF. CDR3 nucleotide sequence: TGTGCCAGCAGTTACGCCTCGAAGTATCAGCCCCAGCATTTT.

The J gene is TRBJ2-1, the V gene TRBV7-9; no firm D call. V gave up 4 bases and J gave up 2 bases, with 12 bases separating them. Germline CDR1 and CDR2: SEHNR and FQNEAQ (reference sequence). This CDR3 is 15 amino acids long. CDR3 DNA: TGTGCCAGCAGCTCTCGGATGGTGACCTACAATGAGCAGTTCTTC. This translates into CASSSRMVTYNEQFF. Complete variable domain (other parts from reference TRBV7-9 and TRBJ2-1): DTGVSQNPRHKITKRGQNVTFRCDPISEHNRLYWYRQTLGQGPEFLTYFQNEAQLEKSRLLSDRFSAERPKGSFSTLEIQRTEQGDSAMYLCASSSRMVTYNEQFFGPGTRLTVL.

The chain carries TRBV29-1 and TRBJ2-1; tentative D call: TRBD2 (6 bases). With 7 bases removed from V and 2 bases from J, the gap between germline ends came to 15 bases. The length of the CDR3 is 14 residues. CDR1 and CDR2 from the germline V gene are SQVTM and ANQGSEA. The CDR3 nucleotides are TGCAGCGGGGAAGGGACTTCTACCTACAATGAGCAGTTCTTC. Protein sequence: CSGEGTSTYNEQFF.

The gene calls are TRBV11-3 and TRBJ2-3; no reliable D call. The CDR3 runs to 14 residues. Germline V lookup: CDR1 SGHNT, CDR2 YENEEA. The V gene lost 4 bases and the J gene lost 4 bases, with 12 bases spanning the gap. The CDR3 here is CASSSQTYSDTQYF. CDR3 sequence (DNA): TGTGCCAGCAGCTCACAGACTTATTCAGATACGCAGTATTTT.

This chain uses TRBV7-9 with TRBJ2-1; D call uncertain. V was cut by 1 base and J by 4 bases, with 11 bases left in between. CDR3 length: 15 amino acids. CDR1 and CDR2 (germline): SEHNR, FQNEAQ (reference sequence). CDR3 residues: CASSLDSTPYNEQFF. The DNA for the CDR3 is TGTGCCAGCAGCTTAGACTCAACACCTTACAATGAGCAGTTCTTC.

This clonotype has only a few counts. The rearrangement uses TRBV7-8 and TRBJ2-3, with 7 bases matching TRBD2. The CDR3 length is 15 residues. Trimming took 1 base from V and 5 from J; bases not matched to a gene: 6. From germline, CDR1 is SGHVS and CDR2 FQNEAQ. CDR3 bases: TGTGCCAGCAGCTTAGGGGCGGGAGTGATAGATACGCAGTATTTT. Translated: CASSLGAGVIDTQYF.

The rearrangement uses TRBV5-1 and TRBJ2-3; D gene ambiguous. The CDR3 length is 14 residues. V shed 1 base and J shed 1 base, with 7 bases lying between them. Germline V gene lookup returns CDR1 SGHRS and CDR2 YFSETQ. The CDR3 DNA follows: TGCGCCAGCAGCTTGACAAAGCGCACAGATACGCAGTATTTT. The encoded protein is CASSLTKRTDTQYF.

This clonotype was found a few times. The CDR3: CASSYDSSGSSYEQYF. The CDR3 DNA follows: TGTGCCAGCAGTTACGACTCTAGCGGGAGCTCCTACGAGCAGTACTTC. This rearrangement joins TRBV6-5 to TRBJ2-7; 10 bases match TRBD2. The CDR3 contains 16 residues. CDR1 is MNHEY, CDR2 SVGAGI, per germline. Trimming took 2 bases from V and 0 from J; bases not matched to a gene: 4.

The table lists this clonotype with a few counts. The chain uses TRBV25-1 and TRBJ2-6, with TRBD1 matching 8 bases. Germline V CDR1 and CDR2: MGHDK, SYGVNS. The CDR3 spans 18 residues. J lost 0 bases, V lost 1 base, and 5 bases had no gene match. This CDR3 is CASSESQGVISGANVLTF. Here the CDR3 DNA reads TGTGCCAGCAGTGAATCACAGGGGGTCATCTCTGGGGCCAACGTCCTGACTTTC. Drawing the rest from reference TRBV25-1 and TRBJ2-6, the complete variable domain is EADIYQTPRYLVIGTGKKITLECSQTMGHDKMYWYQQDPGMELHLIHYSYGVNSTEKGDLSSESTVSRIRTEHFPLTLESARPSHTSQYLCASSESQGVISGANVLTFGAGSRLTVL.

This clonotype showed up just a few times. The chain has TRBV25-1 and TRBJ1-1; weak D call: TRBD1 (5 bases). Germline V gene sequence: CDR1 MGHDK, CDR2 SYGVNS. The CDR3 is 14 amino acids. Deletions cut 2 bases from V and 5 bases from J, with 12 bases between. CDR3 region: CASSEQGLWTEAFF. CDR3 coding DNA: TGTGCCAGCAGTGAACAGGGTTTGTGGACTGAAGCTTTCTTT.

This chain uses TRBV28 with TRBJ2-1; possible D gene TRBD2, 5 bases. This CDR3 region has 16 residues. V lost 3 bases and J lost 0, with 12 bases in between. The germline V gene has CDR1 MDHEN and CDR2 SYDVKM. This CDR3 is CASSLSTTSSYNEQFF. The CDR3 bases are TGTGCCAGCAGTTTGTCGACTACAAGCTCCTACAATGAGCAGTTCTTC.

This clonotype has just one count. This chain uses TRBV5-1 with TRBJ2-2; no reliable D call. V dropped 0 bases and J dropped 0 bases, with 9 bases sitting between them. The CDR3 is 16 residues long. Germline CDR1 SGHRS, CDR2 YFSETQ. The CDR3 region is CASSLETPANTGELFF. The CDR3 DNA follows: TGCGCCAGCAGCTTGGAGACTCCAGCGAACACCGGGGAGCTGTTTTTT.